This T cell receptor beta chain was recorded in a study of spatial heterogeneity in lung cancer. Overall study results and limits: TCRs found ubiquitously expanded in tumor appeared in blood more at resection than at follow-up.

A distinct unique molecular identifier was carried by each TCR cDNA molecule. TCRdb redid the calling of the 5' RACE reads with MiXCR, one entry per CDR3 protein. This table holds more than 45,000 distinct CDR3 sequences, about 5.8% found once. As to time point: sample taken at primary tumor resection. Sequencing covered unsorted whole RNA taken from tumor, nontumor lung or frozen PBMC. A total of around 72 untreated early-stage non-small cell lung cancer patients served as donors. CDR1 and CDR2 from the germline V gene are DFQATT and SNEGSKA (reference sequence). V was clipped by 6 bases and J by 4 bases, with 15 bases between them. The CDR3 is 13 amino acids. Regarding this clonotype: Its antigen is not identified. This clone may be a read error of a much larger clone one base away.

The V gene is TRBV20-1, the J gene TRBJ1-2; D gene ambiguous. Here the sequenced sample was PBMCs, taken at surgery. This clonotype originated in a male donor with early-stage non-small cell lung cancer. For the CDR3, the DNA is TGCAGTGCCAGCCCGGCAGTGATCTATGGCTACACCTTC. Translating gives CSASPAVIYGYTF.